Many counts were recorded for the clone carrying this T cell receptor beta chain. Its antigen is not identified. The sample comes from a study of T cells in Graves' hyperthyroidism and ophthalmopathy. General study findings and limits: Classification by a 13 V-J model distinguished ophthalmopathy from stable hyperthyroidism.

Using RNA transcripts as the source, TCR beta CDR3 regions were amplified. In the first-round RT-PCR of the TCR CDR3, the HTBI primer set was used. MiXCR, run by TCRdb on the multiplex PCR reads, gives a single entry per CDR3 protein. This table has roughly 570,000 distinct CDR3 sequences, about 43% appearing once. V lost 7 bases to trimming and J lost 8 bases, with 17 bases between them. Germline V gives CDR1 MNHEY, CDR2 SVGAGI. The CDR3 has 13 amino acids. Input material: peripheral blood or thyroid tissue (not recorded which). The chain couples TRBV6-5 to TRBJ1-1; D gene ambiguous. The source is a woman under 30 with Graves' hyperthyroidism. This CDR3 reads CASNLEWAGEAFF. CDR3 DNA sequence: TGTGCCAGCAATCTCGAATGGGCAGGAGAAGCTTTCTTT.